The sequence of this TCR beta chain was determined in a study of blood T cell repertoires in COVID-19. The wider study: Both acute and convalescent COVID-19 samples were obtained from the United States, Italy and Spain. The analysed material was cDNA or gDNA that came from T cells, B-cell-depleted T cells, or PBMCs.

The V gene end was trimmed by 5 bases and the J gene end by 3 bases; junction bases not matched to a gene: 6. The CDR3 has 15 residues. From germline, CDR1 is SGHDN and CDR2 FVKESK. Authors' analysis steps: Scientists estimated how many nucleated cells there were by amplifying reference gene primers. The assay was immunoSEQ multiplex PCR, and TCRdb's table has in-frame clones only and misses some. V, J and clone size were drawn from that table, and D and trimming were deduced from the DNA. The sample has over 100,000 clones, approximately 88% seen once; the top ten hold 10%. This TCR was sampled from a man over 45 with acute or convalescent COVID-19. The sequenced material came from peripheral blood. The J gene is TRBJ2-1, the V gene TRBV14, with 8 bases identical to TRBD2. CDR3 region: CASSSSGSFYNEQFF. DNA of the CDR3: TGTGCCAGCAGCTCTAGCGGGTCTTTCTACAATGAGCAGTTCTTC.